The rows below give T cell receptor beta chains drawn from one sample of a study of cytomegalovirus exposure and HLA in healthy donors. Assay used: immunoSEQ multiplex PCR; TCRdb lists only in-frame clones, some missing. Of some 120,000 clones listed, roughly 95% are singletons. The material sequenced was PBMCs. The source of these receptors is a man between 18 and 29 years old in good health and CMV-seronegative. Both conserved end residues are part of each CDR3. The order of the fields is V gene, D gene, clone size, J gene, CDR3 protein, CDR3 DNA. D genes are given only for firm matches. Size is omitted from some rows. Given values are once, few, many or a class for expanded clones.

V gene: TRBV7-2
D gene: TRBD2
clone size: few
J gene: TRBJ2-7
CDR3 protein: CASSLRRTSGYEQYF
CDR3 DNA: TGTGCCAGCAGCTTACGGAGGACTAGCGGCTACGAGCAGTACTTC

V gene: TRBV6-5
D gene: TRBD1
clone size: once
J gene: TRBJ1-1
CDR3 protein: CASSYSTGTVNTEAFF
CDR3 DNA: TGTGCCAGCAGTTACTCGACCGGGACAGTGAACACTGAAGCTTTCTTT

V gene: TRBV4-1
D gene: NA
clone size: NA
J gene: TRBJ1-5
CDR3 protein: CASSRRYNSSNQPQHF
CDR3 DNA: TGCGCCAGCAGCCGCCGATATAACAGCTCTAATCAGCCCCAGCATTTT

V gene: TRBV9
D gene: NA
clone size: NA
J gene: TRBJ2-2
CDR3 protein: CASSVVEANTGELFF
CDR3 DNA: TGTGCCAGCAGCGTAGTGGAGGCGAACACCGGGGAGCTGTTTTTT

V gene: TRBV13
D gene: TRBD1
clone size: once
J gene: TRBJ2-2
CDR3 protein: CASGDRDTGELFF
CDR3 DNA: TGTGCCAGCGGAGACAGGGACACCGGGGAGCTGTTTTTT

V gene: TRBV2
D gene: NA
clone size: NA
J gene: TRBJ2-3
CDR3 protein: CASTREVQIPDTQYF
CDR3 DNA: TGTGCCAGCACTAGGGAGGTCCAAATCCCAGATACGCAGTATTTT

V gene: TRBV5-4
D gene: TRBD1
clone size: NA
J gene: TRBJ1-2
CDR3 protein: CASSFSHRGYYGYTF
CDR3 DNA: TGTGCCAGCAGCTTTAGTCACAGGGGGTACTATGGCTACACCTTC

V gene: TRBV13
D gene: TRBD1
clone size: NA
J gene: TRBJ2-3
CDR3 protein: CASSLGGTGGADTQYF
CDR3 DNA: TGTGCCAGCAGCTTAGGTGGGACAGGGGGCGCAGATACGCAGTATTTT

V gene: TRBV7-2
D gene: NA
clone size: NA
J gene: TRBJ2-7
CDR3 protein: CANSFGGRNYEQYF
CDR3 DNA: TGTGCCAACAGCTTTGGAGGACGGAACTACGAGCAGTACTTC

V gene: TRBV28
D gene: TRBD1
clone size: NA
J gene: TRBJ1-2
CDR3 protein: CASSPPTGGGYGYTF
CDR3 DNA: TGTGCCAGCAGTCCACCCACAGGGGGCGGGTATGGCTACACCTTC

V gene: TRBV11-1
D gene: TRBD2
clone size: NA
J gene: TRBJ2-1
CDR3 protein: CASSSKREGPRDEQFF
CDR3 DNA: TGTGCCAGCAGCTCCAAGCGGGAGGGCCCTCGGGATGAGCAGTTCTTC

V gene: TRBV6-5
D gene: NA
clone size: once
J gene: TRBJ1-4
CDR3 protein: CASSYSDGGEKLFF
CDR3 DNA: TGTGCCAGCAGTTACTCTGACGGAGGGGAAAAACTGTTTTTT

V gene: TRBV29-1
D gene: NA
clone size: once
J gene: TRBJ1-2
CDR3 protein: CSVEGEGNYGYTF
CDR3 DNA: TGCAGCGTTGAAGGGGAGGGGAACTATGGCTACACCTTC

V gene: TRBV7-2
D gene: NA
clone size: NA
J gene: TRBJ2-7
CDR3 protein: CASSLGRASEQYF
CDR3 DNA: TGTGCCAGCAGCTTAGGGAGGGCCTCCGAGCAGTACTTC

V gene: TRBV4-2
D gene: NA
clone size: NA
J gene: TRBJ2-7
CDR3 protein: CASSQESLYEQYF
CDR3 DNA: TGTGCCAGCAGCCAAGAATCCCTATACGAGCAGTACTTC

V gene: TRBV9
D gene: NA
clone size: NA
J gene: TRBJ1-1
CDR3 protein: CASSVGSGREAFF
CDR3 DNA: TGTGCCAGCAGCGTAGGTAGCGGGCGAGAGGCTTTCTTT